In this sample, the clone carrying this T cell receptor (beta chain) turned up a few times. This CDR3 region has 17 residues. Germline V CDR1 and CDR2: SNHLY, FYNNEI. The V and J ends lost 6 bases and 1 base, in that order; junction bases with no gene match: 11. The entry originates in a study of human T cells and chemical hapten exposure. Time point specified: patch test 2, 6 weeks after DPC sensitization. Treatment specified: therapeutic diphenylcyclopropenone sensitization with weekly scalp DPC. TCRdb re-called the RACE reads through MiXCR, storing one row per CDR3 protein. This sample has approximately 80,000 distinct CDR3 sequences, with roughly a tenth found just once.

This chain connects TRBV2 to TRBJ2-2; 7 bases are shared with TRBD1. Sequencing was performed on whole blood, taken in connection with sensitization to the hapten diphenylcyclopropenone (DPC). The receptor was isolated from a woman in her thirties with alopecia areata. Some clones in this sample may be carry-over from other donors' samples. CDR3 amino acids: CASRSDRERVNTGELFF. As DNA, the CDR3 is TGTGCCAGCAGATCCGACAGGGAACGGGTGAACACCGGGGAGCTGTTTTTT. The complete variable domain, with remaining parts taken from reference TRBV2 and TRBJ2-2, reads EPEVTQTPSHQVTQMGQEVILRCVPISNHLYFYWYRQILGQKVEFLVSFYNNEISEKSEIFDDQFSVERPDGSNFTLKIRSTKLEDSAMYFCASRSDRERVNTGELFFGEGSRLTVL.